Below, 3 T cell receptor beta chains from the same sample are listed, as sequenced in a study of response to subunit inactivated influenza vaccine. TCRdb redid the calling of the RT-PCR reads with MiXCR, one entry per CDR3 protein. The profile shows roughly 650,000 distinct CDR3 sequences, more than 15% of them singletons. The input for sequencing was PBMCs from blood, taken 12 days after vaccination. Every receptor here comes from a man aged 50 to 59 who received an inactivated influenza vaccine.

V is TRBV20-1 and J is TRBJ2-1; 12 nucleotides line up with TRBD2. Germline V gives CDR1 DFQATT, CDR2 SNEGSKA (reference sequence). The V gene end was trimmed by 6 bases and the J gene end by 0 bases; junction bases not matched to a gene: 3. CDR3 length equals 15 residues. CDR3 nucleotide sequence: TGCAGTGCCCCGACTAGCGGGAGCTCCTACAATGAGCAGTTCTTC. Protein sequence: CSAPTSGSSYNEQFF.

The V call is TRBV29-1, the J call TRBJ2-7; 9 nucleotides line up with TRBD1. The CDR3 is 11 residues long. The V segment lost 6 bases and the J segment 13 bases; nucleotides outside the gene matches: 10. Germline V CDR1 and CDR2: SQVTM, ANQGSEA. DNA for the CDR3: TGCAGCGTCGCAACAGGGGGCCAGGAATACTTC. This translates into CSVATGGQEYF.

The J gene is TRBJ2-1, the V gene TRBV14; 13 nucleotides match TRBD2. The CDR3 is 16 residues long. From germline, CDR1 is SGHDN and CDR2 FVKESK. The V segment lost 5 bases and the J segment 7 bases; nucleotides outside the gene matches: 8. CDR3 protein: CASSSWTSGRVNEQFF. The CDR3 DNA is TGTGCCAGCAGCTCGTGGACTAGCGGGAGAGTTAATGAGCAGTTCTTC. Complete variable domain (other parts from reference TRBV14 and TRBJ2-1): EAGVTQFPSHSVIEKGQTVTLRCDPISGHDNLYWYRRVMGKEIKFLLHFVKESKQDESGMPNNRFLAERTGGTYSTLKVQPAELEDSGVYFCASSSWTSGRVNEQFFGPGTRLTVL.